One and the same sample provided the 17 T cell receptor beta chains below, sequenced in a study of T-cell memory formation after mild COVID-19. TCRdb fed the 5' RACE reads into MiXCR, producing one record per CDR3 protein. This sample yields about 210,000 distinct CDR3 sequences, of which around 25% are seen a single time; about 10% belongs to the top ten. The sequencing sample was made of PBMCs or a T cell subset sorted from them (not recorded which). These receptors all come from an adult woman who had mild COVID-19 (a few samples of this study predate the infection). Cell type and time point are not known.

CDR3: CASRVDTRTEAFF. Written as DNA, the CDR3 is TGTGCCAGCAGAGTCGATACTCGCACTGAAGCTTTCTTT. The rearrangement uses TRBV7-2 and TRBJ1-1; D is unresolved. The germline V gene encodes CDR1 SGHTA and CDR2 FQGNSA. The CDR3 has 13 residues. Trimming cost V 6 bases and J 4 bases, with 12 bases left between them.

The chain recombines TRBV13 with TRBJ2-1, with D perhaps TRBD2 (5 bases). The CDR3 has 15 amino acids. Germline V gene data show CDR1 as PRHDT and CDR2 as FYEKMQ (reference sequence). V was shortened by 5 bases and J by 8 bases, with 19 bases between the two germline ends. CDR3 amino acids: CASSTLSSPVHEQFF. The CDR3 coding sequence is TGTGCCAGCAGCACTCTTTCTAGCCCGGTCCATGAGCAGTTCTTC.

The table lists this clonotype with a count of one. The chain carries TRBV6-2 or TRBV6-3 and TRBJ2-6, with D perhaps TRBD1 or TRBD2 (5 bases each). The CDR3 sequence is 16 residues long. Trimming left V 10 bases short and J 3 bases short, with 19 bases between. CDR1 MNHEY and CDR2 SVGEGT come from the germline V gene. Written as DNA, the CDR3 is TGTGCCACCCAGAGAGGGGTCCTCGGTGGGGCCAACGTCCTGACTTTC. The encoded protein is CATQRGVLGGANVLTF.

The chain links TRBV24-1 to TRBJ2-3; D ambiguous. The CDR3 is 14 residues long. V was cut by 3 bases and J by 6 bases, with 12 bases left in between. Germline V gene lookup returns CDR1 KGHDR and CDR2 SFDVKD. The CDR3 DNA reads TGTGCCACCAGTGATCGAGTTATCAGGGATACGCAGTATTTT. It codes for CATSDRVIRDTQYF.

This clonotype was detected only once. The chain joins TRBV2 to TRBJ2-3; a possible D gene is TRBD1 (6 bases). CDR1 is SNHLY, CDR2 FYNNEI, per germline. The CDR3 loop spans 14 amino acids. The V end lost 3 bases, the J end lost 3 bases, and 10 bases lay between the germline ends. CDR3 nucleotide sequence: TGTGCCAGCAGTGAGTACAGGGAGACAGATACGCAGTATTTT. The encoded protein is CASSEYRETDTQYF.

This rearrangement joins TRBV20-1 to TRBJ2-1; TRBD2 is a possible D gene (5 bases). Trimming cost V 6 bases and J 3 bases, with 9 bases left between them. The germline V gene has CDR1 DFQATT and CDR2 SNEGSKA (reference sequence). CDR3 length: 12 amino acids. CDR3 in DNA: TGCAGTGCCCCCGGGGTCTACAATGAGCAGTTCTTC. Its protein is CSAPGVYNEQFF.

This clonotype was seen a handful of times. The chain has TRBV4-1 and TRBJ1-3; D gene ambiguous. The CDR3 contains 16 residues. Trimming pared 3 bases from V and 4 bases from J, leaving 16 bases between. Germline V gene lookup returns CDR1 MGHRA and CDR2 YSYEKL. In DNA, the CDR3 is TGCGCCAGCAGCCATCCGGGTCGGAGCCCGGGAAACACCATATATTTT. Residues: CASSHPGRSPGNTIYF.

This CDR3 reads CASSWRTEQYF. The CDR3 nucleotides read TGTGCCAGCAGCTGGCGTACCGAGCAGTACTTC. The V gene is TRBV6-2 or TRBV6-3, the J gene TRBJ2-7; D call uncertain. The CDR3 is made up of 11 amino acids. Germline V gene lookup returns CDR1 MNHEY and CDR2 SVGEGT. Trimming left V 6 bases short and J 6 bases short, with 9 bases between.

This rearrangement joins TRBV6-5 to TRBJ2-1, with D unclear. The CDR3 is made up of 12 amino acids. The V and J ends lost 6 bases and 10 bases respectively, with 13 bases between them. Germline V lookup: CDR1 MNHEY, CDR2 SVGAGI. The CDR3: CASRPAAGEQFF. In nucleotides, the CDR3 is TGTGCCAGCAGGCCCGCGGCAGGAGAGCAGTTCTTC.

The rearrangement joins TRBV27 to TRBJ2-5; 11 bases fit TRBD1. Germline V gene data show CDR1 as MNHEY and CDR2 as SMNVEV (reference sequence). Unmatched junction bases numbered 13, after V lost 6 bases and J lost 1 base. This CDR3 contains 18 residues. The CDR3 DNA is TGTGCCAGCAGCCCCGGACAGGGGGCGATCTCCGGCCAAGAGACCCAGTACTTC. This translates into CASSPGQGAISGQETQYF.

This chain links TRBV6-4 with TRBJ2-3, with D perhaps given as TRBD1 or TRBD2 (5 bases each). The V gene's germline CDR1 is MRHNA and CDR2 SNTAGT. V was shortened by 2 bases and J by 0 bases, with 15 bases between the two germline ends. CDR3 length equals 17 residues. CDR3 protein: CASSDERTPASTDTQYF. CDR3 nucleotides: TGTGCCAGCAGTGACGAGCGGACACCGGCTAGCACAGATACGCAGTATTTT.

The chain couples TRBV7-9 to TRBJ1-2; weak D call: TRBD1 (5 bases). V gave up 5 bases and J gave up 6 bases, with 13 bases separating them. Germline CDR1 SEHNR, CDR2 FQNEAQ (reference sequence). CDR3 length equals 13 residues. CDR3 in amino acids: CASSPRDANGYTF. In DNA form, the CDR3 reads TGTGCCAGCAGCCCCCGGGACGCGAATGGCTACACCTTC.

This clonotype has a handful of counts. The V call is TRBV5-6, the J call TRBJ2-1; 10 nucleotides line up with TRBD2. V shed 2 bases, J shed 0 bases, and the junction held 8 bases outside the gene matches. The CDR3 is 18 amino acids. CDR1 SGHDT and CDR2 YYEEEE come from the germline V gene. The CDR3 loop reads CASSLTSGTKGSYNEQFF. The CDR3 nucleotides are TGTGCCAGCAGCTTAACTAGCGGGACCAAAGGCTCCTACAATGAGCAGTTCTTC.

CDR3 in amino acids: CASSQESSASYEQYF. The CDR3 bases are TGCGCCAGCAGCCAGGAAAGTAGCGCATCCTACGAGCAGTACTTC. The chain links TRBV4-3 to TRBJ2-7; D is possibly TRBD2 (5 bases). The V gene's germline CDR1 is LGHNA and CDR2 YSLEER. Trimming stripped 3 bases from V and 1 base from J, with 13 bases between. This CDR3 region has 15 residues.

The chain joins TRBV7-9 to TRBJ2-2; D unresolved. From germline, CDR1 is SEHNR and CDR2 FQNEAQ (reference sequence). V dropped 8 bases and J dropped 0 bases, with 1 base sitting between them. The length of the CDR3 is 11 residues. The DNA for the CDR3 is TGTGCCAGCCCGAACACCGGGGAGCTGTTTTTT. Protein product: CASPNTGELFF.

This clonotype has only a few counts. The rearrangement links TRBV11-2 to TRBJ2-1, with TRBD2 as a possible D gene (6 bases). Germline CDR1 is SGHAT and CDR2 is FQNNGV. V lost 2 bases and J lost 9, with 14 bases in between. The CDR3 consists of 14 residues. CDR3 DNA sequence: TGTGCCAGCAGCTTACGGGCTAGCGAGGCTGAGCAGTTCTTC. It codes for CASSLRASEAEQFF.

In its sample, this clonotype was seen a few times. CDR3 DNA sequence: TGTGCCAGCAGCCCGGGGGTGAGCACAGATACGCAGTATTTT. Translated, it gives CASSPGVSTDTQYF. The chain links TRBV7-3 to TRBJ2-3; weak D call: TRBD2 (6 bases). The CDR3 contains 14 residues. The V gene lost 5 bases and the J gene lost 0 bases, with 9 bases spanning the gap. The V gene's germline CDR1 is SGHTA and CDR2 FQGTGA.